The 7 T cell receptor beta chains below come from one sample, sequenced in a study of cytomegalovirus exposure and HLA in healthy donors. The PCR ran on 60 Vbeta and 13 Jbeta primers. Sequencing was performed with immunoSEQ multiplex PCR; in TCRdb, only in-frame clones are kept and a portion is missing. The data hold 150,000 or so clones, with roughly 84% observed a single time. Material: PBMCs. These receptors originate from a man aged 18 to 29 in good health and CMV-seropositive.

This clone has a handful of counts. This chain joins TRBV5-4 and TRBJ2-2; TRBD2 aligns across 9 bases. CDR1 is SGHNT and CDR2 is YYREEE in the germline V gene (reference sequence). V shed 4 bases, J shed 3 bases, and the junction held 10 bases outside the gene matches. This CDR3 contains 17 residues. The CDR3 reads CASSGAAGGAYTGELFF. CDR3 in DNA: TGTGCCAGCAGCGGCGCAGCGGGGGGAGCCTACACCGGGGAGCTGTTTTTT.

CDR3 bases: TGTGCCAGTAGAAGCGGACTAGCGGAAAACAATGAGCAGTTCTTC. Translated, it gives CASRSGLAENNEQFF. The gene calls are TRBV19 and TRBJ2-1, with TRBD2 identical over 10 bases. Trimming removed 6 bases from V and 5 bases from J; junction bases left unmatched: 7. This CDR3 contains 15 residues. Germline V gives CDR1 LNHDA, CDR2 SQIVND (reference sequence).

The V and J genes are TRBV9 and TRBJ1-2; TRBD1 matches at 7 bases. The CDR3 runs to 12 residues. Trimming took 10 bases from V and 4 from J; bases not matched to a gene: 7. The germline V gene encodes CDR1 SGDLS and CDR2 YYNGEE. CDR3: CASGGPVYGYTF. In DNA form, the CDR3 reads TGTGCCTCAGGGGGGCCAGTCTATGGCTACACCTTC.

The chain carries TRBV10-1 and TRBJ1-5; 7 bases fit TRBD1. J was trimmed by 4 bases and V by 0 bases; bases with no gene match: 12. This CDR3 has 18 amino acids. Germline CDR1 is WNHNN and CDR2 is SYGVQD (reference sequence). This CDR3 reads CASSESLTGTEQNQPQHF. CDR3 sequence (DNA): TGCGCCAGCAGTGAGTCTTTAACCGGGACAGAACAGAATCAGCCCCAGCATTTT.

This clone appeared a few times. The V and J genes are TRBV4-3 and TRBJ1-3; D possibly corresponds to TRBD1 (6 bases). Per germline, CDR1 LGHNA and CDR2 YSLEER. The CDR3 runs to 16 residues. V was pared by 0 bases and J by 2 bases, with 11 bases between. CDR3 amino acids: CASSQDRGVTGNTIYF. The CDR3 DNA reads TGCGCCAGCAGCCAAGACAGGGGAGTAACTGGAAACACCATATATTTT.

This chain uses TRBV15 with TRBJ2-3; D is ambiguous. The CDR3 extends over 12 amino acids. Trimming pared 4 bases from V and 0 bases from J, leaving 2 bases between. Germline V gene sequence: CDR1 LNHNV, CDR2 YYDKDF (reference sequence). The CDR3 loop reads CATSTSTDTQYF. The CDR3 DNA sequence: TGTGCCACCAGCACAAGCACAGATACGCAGTATTTT. Full variable domain (remainder filled in from reference TRBV15 and TRBJ2-3): DAMVIQNPRYQVTQFGKPVTLSCSQTLNHNVMYWYQQKSSQAPKLLFHYYDKDFNNEADTPDNFQSRRPNTSFCFLDIRSPGLGDTAMYLCATSTSTDTQYFGPGTRLTVL.

The V gene is TRBV18, the J gene TRBJ1-2; TRBD1 matches at 9 bases. The CDR3 is 16 residues long. Losses at the gene ends were 6 bases for V and 3 bases for J; bases not matched to a gene: 11. Germline CDR1 is KGHSH and CDR2 is LQKENI. The DNA of the CDR3 is TGTGCCAGCTCCCTCAACTCCGGACAGGGGTACTATGGCTACACCTTC. Translation gives CASSLNSGQGYYGYTF.